This T cell receptor (beta chain) was profiled in a study of cytomegalovirus exposure and HLA in healthy donors. Amplification used 60 Vbeta primers and 13 Jbeta primers. The assay was immunoSEQ multiplex PCR, and TCRdb's table has in-frame clones only and misses some. The profile shows 200,000 or so clones, approximately 80% of them singletons. As concerns this clone: Its specificity is unknown.

This CDR3 spans 15 amino acids. The germline gives CDR1 SGHTA, CDR2 FQGTGA. The study's findings and limits: Cytomegalovirus-associated status was assigned to about 160 TCR beta chains. It was reportedly the case that the classifier diagnosed cytomegalovirus status with high specificity and sensitivity. Among the CMV-associated chains, a few were confirmed in vitro as specific for CMV antigens. Because they were indistinguishable, some V segments, including TRBV6-2 and TRBV6-3, were excluded.

The chain combines TRBV7-3 with TRBJ2-6, with D tentatively TRBD1 (5 bases). This clonotype was sampled from a woman between 50 and 59 years old in good health and CMV-seropositive. Sample: PBMCs. The DNA for the CDR3 is TGTGCGTCTACCTCAGGGCCCTCTGGGGCCAACGTCCTGACTTTC. It specifies CASTSGPSGANVLTF.